Below, 15 T cell receptor beta chains from the same sample are listed, as sequenced in a study of cytomegalovirus exposure and HLA in healthy donors. With 60 Vbeta and 13 Jbeta primers, the PCR was carried out. Using immunoSEQ multiplex PCR, the repertoire was profiled, and TCRdb retains in-frame clones only, with some absent. The sample lists about 82,000 clones, around 89% occurring once. The specimen was PBMCs. Source of these receptors: a man aged 18 to 30 in good health and CMV-seronegative.

V is TRBV10-3 and J is TRBJ1-5; D is uncertain. This CDR3 contains 14 residues. Germline V lookup: CDR1 ENHRY, CDR2 SYGVKD. Trimming removed 5 bases at V and 0 bases at J, with 8 bases between. CDR3 loop: CAISKQDSNQPQHF. CDR3 bases: TGTGCCATCAGTAAACAAGATAGCAATCAGCCCCAGCATTTT.

This clone has just one count. The chain carries TRBV6-1 and TRBJ1-5; D not certain. Germline V gene data show CDR1 as MNHNS and CDR2 as SASEGT. The CDR3 contains 14 residues. V lost 1 base to trimming and J lost 15 bases, with 19 bases between them. The CDR3 DNA reads as TGTGCCAGCAGTGAAGGTCAGGCCGCGACGGCTGGGCATTTT. It specifies CASSEGQAATAGHF.

The CDR3 loop is CASSLERYRVDTQYF. CDR3 bases: TGTGCCAGCAGCTTGGAACGTTACCGGGTAGATACGCAGTATTTT. This chain connects TRBV5-6 to TRBJ2-3; D unclear. Germline V gene data show CDR1 as SGHDT and CDR2 as YYEEEE. This CDR3 contains 15 residues. The V and J ends lost 0 bases and 5 bases respectively, with 13 bases between them.

The chain combines TRBV18 with TRBJ1-1; no reliable D call. V lost 1 base and J 4 bases, leaving 19 bases between the germline ends. Germline-derived CDR1 and CDR2 are KGHSH and LQKENI. The CDR3 is 17 amino acids. CDR3 loop: CASSPLPLWEYGTEAFF. CDR3 coding DNA: TGTGCCAGCTCACCACTTCCTCTTTGGGAGTACGGCACTGAAGCTTTCTTT.

The V call is TRBV19, the J call TRBJ1-6; D possibly corresponds to TRBD1 (5 bases). Germline CDR1 LNHDA, CDR2 SQIVND (reference sequence). The CDR3 consists of 14 residues. V was trimmed by 4 bases and J by 4 bases, leaving 8 bases between them. The CDR3 spells CASSKTVYNSPLHF. DNA of the CDR3: TGTGCCAGTAGTAAGACAGTGTATAATTCACCCCTCCACTTT.

Here the CDR3 DNA reads TGTGCCAGCAGCCTGGGCGGGAGGGTCTACAATGAGCAGTTCTTC. This codes for CASSLGGRVYNEQFF. This chain joins TRBV25-1 and TRBJ2-1, with 9 bases identical to TRBD2. CDR1 MGHDK and CDR2 SYGVNS come from the germline V gene. J was trimmed by 3 bases and V by 6 bases; bases with no gene match: 6. The CDR3 loop spans 15 amino acids.

The J gene is TRBJ2-1, the V gene TRBV6-5, with 9 positions matching TRBD1. V lost 3 bases to trimming and J lost 8 bases; unmatched junction nucleotides: 8. This CDR3 contains 15 residues. Germline V gene data show CDR1 as MNHEY and CDR2 as SVGAGI. CDR3: CASSYSTGTGYEQFF. CDR3 nucleotides: TGTGCCAGCAGTTATTCGACAGGGACAGGGTATGAGCAGTTCTTC.

This clone was picked up a small number of times. This chain uses TRBV7-6 with TRBJ2-1; 8 nucleotides align to TRBD2. The germline V gene has CDR1 SGHVS and CDR2 FNYEAQ. The CDR3 spans 12 residues. Germline trimming cut 5 bases from V and 11 bases from J; bases unmatched to any gene: 5. DNA for the CDR3: TGTGCCAGCAGCCGTAGCGGGAAGAAGCAGTTCTTC. Encoded protein: CASSRSGKKQFF. Full variable domain (remainder filled in from reference TRBV7-6 and TRBJ2-1): GAGVSQSPRYKVTKRGQDVALRCDPISGHVSLYWYRQALGQGPEFLTYFNYEAQQDKSGLPNDRFSAERPEGSISTLTIQRTEQRDSAMYRCASSRSGKKQFFGPGTRLTVL.

The genes are TRBV19 and TRBJ2-5; 9 bases line up with TRBD1. TRBJ2-7 explains the end of the DNA better; the J call may be wrong. Germline V gene data show CDR1 as LNHDA and CDR2 as SQIVND (reference sequence). CDR3 length equals 15 residues. CDR3 protein: CASSFTGGLLYEQYF. The CDR3 DNA reads as TGTGCCAGTAGTTTTACAGGGGGCCTTCTCTACGAGCAGTACTTC.

The chain combines TRBV16 with TRBJ2-7; D is possibly TRBD1 (5 bases). The CDR3 is 12 residues long. Germline values: CDR1 KGHSY, CDR2 FQNENV. Trimming removed 4 bases from V and 4 bases from J, with 8 bases in between. CDR3 region: CASSLTGYEQYF. The CDR3, as DNA: TGTGCCAGCAGCCTAACAGGTTACGAGCAGTACTTC.

The rearrangement joins TRBV5-5 to TRBJ1-2; D call uncertain. Germline V gene data show CDR1 as SGHKS and CDR2 as YYEKEE (reference sequence). The CDR3 is 15 amino acids. V was pared by 4 bases and J by 2 bases, with 15 bases between. The CDR3 nucleotides are TGTGCCAGCAGCCCGCCGGGGTCGTCGAACTATGGCTACACCTTC. This encodes CASSPPGSSNYGYTF.

The chain recombines TRBV15 with TRBJ2-7; TRBD2 aligns across 13 bases. With 4 bases clipped from V and 7 bases from J, the junction kept 1 base outside the gene matches. The CDR3 is made up of 13 amino acids. Germline CDR1 and CDR2: LNHNV and YYDKDF (reference sequence). In DNA, the CDR3 is TGTGCCACCAGCATGGGACTAGCGGGGGAGCAGTACTTC. It is translated as CATSMGLAGEQYF.

This clone was seen only once. This sequence joins TRBV6-5 and TRBJ2-2, with D possibly being TRBD2 (7 bases). Germline values: CDR1 MNHEY, CDR2 SVGAGI. The CDR3 sequence is 15 residues long. V was clipped by 5 bases and J by 4 bases, with 14 bases between them. In nucleotides, the CDR3 is TGTGCCAGCAGTAGGGGGGACTATCTCACCGGGGAGCTGTTTTTT. Protein product: CASSRGDYLTGELFF.

This sequence joins TRBV5-1 and TRBJ1-1, with 7 bases fitting TRBD1. Per the germline V gene, CDR1 is SGHRS and CDR2 is YFSETQ. This CDR3 has 15 residues. Trimming removed 6 bases from V and 2 bases from J; junction bases left unmatched: 10. CDR3 DNA sequence: TGCGCCAGCATGCCTTCCGGGACAGTTAACACTGAAGCTTTCTTT. Its protein is CASMPSGTVNTEAFF. The full variable domain, rest sourced from reference TRBV5-1 and TRBJ1-1, is KAGVTQTPRYLIKTRGQQVTLSCSPISGHRSVSWYQQTPGQGLQFLFEYFSETQRNKGNFPGRFSGRQFSNSRSEMNVSTLELGDSALYLCASMPSGTVNTEAFFGQGTRLTVV.

This clone turned up a few times. The rearrangement links TRBV11-2 to TRBJ1-4; 7 bases line up with TRBD1. This CDR3 has 15 amino acids. Germline V gene sequence: CDR1 SGHAT, CDR2 FQNNGV. V lost 1 base to trimming and J lost 8 bases; unmatched junction nucleotides: 7. The DNA for the CDR3 is TGTGCCAGCAGCTTAGTCGGTGCCAGGGGGGAAAAACTGTTTTTT. Encoded protein: CASSLVGARGEKLFF. Full variable domain (rest looked up from reference TRBV11-2 and TRBJ1-4): EAGVAQSPRYKIIEKRQSVAFWCNPISGHATLYWYQQILGQGPKLLIQFQNNGVVDDSQLPKDRFSAERLKGVDSTLKIQPAKLEDSAVYLCASSLVGARGEKLFFGSGTQLSVL.